This T cell receptor (beta chain) stems from a study of T cell repertoires in cytomegalovirus infection (dated by TCRdb to 2018 to 2020). About the full investigation: Alongside well-studied HLA-B-restricted epitopes, the peptide stimulations were aimed at recently identified HLA-C-restricted CMV epitopes, whose presentation resists viral immunomodulation. The HLA type of each donor mattered for the analysis, because public TCR beta signatures pointed to carriage of CMV infection along with the matching HLA type. The paper's findings and limits, for the study overall: In the ex vivo response, HLA-C-restricted CMV-specific TCR beta clonotypes were dominant, and in two of eight donors the single most frequent clonotype came from this HLA-C-restricted group. In both this cohort and an independent roughly 350-donor cohort, the cumulative frequency of public TCR beta family members distinguished carriers of CMV infection plus the relevant HLA type.

V ends up 3 bases short and J 5 bases short, with an unmatched junction base count of 10. Its CDR3 holds 16 amino acids, cysteine through phenylalanine. The CDR3 DNA has 48 bases and is translated from base 1. Looking up the germline V gene yields CDR1 SNHLY and CDR2 FYNNEI. Instrument used: Illumina HiSeq 1500. Starting from the raw public reads, TCRdb applied fastp trimming at Q25, assembled clones with MiXCR and retained in-frame beta chains. Every entry covers one CDR3 protein and lists the most common genes and DNA from its rows. This sample lists 700,000 to 900,000 distinct CDR3 sequences; roughly 29% were detected once. Jointly, the top ten make up roughly 14% of the sample. The treatment or condition label on this specimen signifies: in vitro stimulation with specific CMV peptide epitopes to enrich CMV-specific T cells. About this clonotype itself: It lacks a known antigen. No base quality values were provided; no much bigger clone lies one nucleotide off.

Here the sequenced sample was cultured CD8+ T cells from PBMCs, taken from culture after CMV antigen stimulation. This sequence originates from a human donor in good health (CMV status not recorded). Some clones in this sample may be carry-over from other donors' samples. The V and J genes are TRBV2 and TRBJ2-5, and 9 bases in between align with TRBD1. The CDR3 protein sequence reads: CASSDSGQGVGETQYF. At the DNA level, the sequence is TGTGCCAGCAGTGATTCGGGACAGGGAGTCGGCGAGACCCAGTACTTC.